This TCR beta chain was sequenced for a study of long-term antiretroviral therapy in people with HIV. Study-wide context: Collection dates of the earliest samples fall about a decade before the 2015 immediate-ART recommendation.

The assay, immunoSEQ v3.0, was run at survey level. Data came from immunoSEQ multiplex PCR; TCRdb stores just in-frame clones and leaves some out. Of 15,000 or so clones detected, approximately 86% appear once; the ten largest clones hold 14% to 15%. Notes on the study in general: The clones with expansion before ART were dominant in the repertoire at all time points. HIV repertoires showed narrower CDR3 length ranges than controls.

Details on this clone: Antigen specificity is unknown.

The germline V and J ends were trimmed by 9 bases and 0 bases, with 15 bases remaining between them. This CDR3 comprises 16 residues. CDR1 is MNHEY, CDR2 SMNVEV, per germline (reference sequence). People in the study who had HIV all got their treatment in the United States. The TCR sequence derives from a young woman with HIV. The chain links TRBV27 to TRBJ1-6; no reliable D call. Sequencing used unsorted PBMCs, obtained approximately 2.3 years before starting antiretroviral therapy. The CDR3 protein is CASLTDMSSYNSPLHF. The DNA for the CDR3 is TGTGCCAGTCTAACTGATATGAGCTCCTATAATTCACCCCTCCACTTT.